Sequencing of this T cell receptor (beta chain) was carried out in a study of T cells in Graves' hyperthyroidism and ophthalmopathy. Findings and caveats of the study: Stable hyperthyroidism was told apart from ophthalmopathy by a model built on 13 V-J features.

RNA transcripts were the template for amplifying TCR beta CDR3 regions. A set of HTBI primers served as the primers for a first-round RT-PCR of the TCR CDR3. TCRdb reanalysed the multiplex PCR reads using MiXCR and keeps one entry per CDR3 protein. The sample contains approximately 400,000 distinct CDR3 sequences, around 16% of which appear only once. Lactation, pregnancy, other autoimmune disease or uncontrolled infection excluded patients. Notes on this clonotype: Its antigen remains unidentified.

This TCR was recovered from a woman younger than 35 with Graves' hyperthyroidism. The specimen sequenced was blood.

The CDR3 region has the DNA TGCAGCGCCTACACAATCCGGGACAGAAACTATGGCTACACCTTC. Encoded protein: CSAYTIRDRNYGYTF. This chain joins TRBV29-1 and TRBJ1-2; 7 positions agree with TRBD1. The CDR3 is made up of 15 amino acids. Germline V gene data show CDR1 as SQVTM and CDR2 as ANQGSEA. Trimming cost V 7 bases and J 2 bases; bases outside gene matches: 13.